The 29 T cell receptor beta chains below all came from one sample that was sequenced in a study of blood T cell repertoires in COVID-19. Measured with immunoSEQ multiplex PCR; TCRdb has only the in-frame clones, and not every one. The sample shows 180,000 or so clones, approximately 80% of them seen only once. Sequencing used PBMCs or T cells enriched from blood (not recorded which). The receptors originated from a man aged 50 to 60 who had recovered from COVID-19.

In the case of this clone: Additional DNA sequences in this sample encode the identical CDR3. The rearrangement uses TRBV20-1 and TRBJ2-5, with unresolved D. The V end was cut by 2 bases, the J end by 3 bases, with 4 bases between. This CDR3 is built from 11 residues. Germline-derived CDR1 and CDR2 are DFQATT and SNEGSKA (reference sequence). The CDR3 bases are TGCAGTGCTAGACCTGAAGAGACCCAGTACTTC. Translated: CSARPEETQYF.

This clone appeared a few times. This sequence joins TRBV5-6 and TRBJ1-2, with D possibly TRBD1 on 6 matching bases. Germline V gene sequence: CDR1 SGHDT, CDR2 YYEEEE. The CDR3 runs 15 residues. V was trimmed by 3 bases and J by 0 bases, leaving 12 bases between them. This CDR3 is CASSWTVPANYGYTF. In nucleotides, the CDR3 is TGTGCCAGCAGCTGGACAGTACCAGCTAACTATGGCTACACCTTC.

CDR3 residues: CASKYREGGELFF. In DNA, the CDR3 is TGCGCCAGCAAATACAGGGAAGGCGGGGAGCTGTTTTTT. The chain combines TRBV5-1 with TRBJ2-2, with a possible D match to TRBD1 (6 bases). Germline CDR1 is SGHRS and CDR2 is YFSETQ. V lost 6 bases, J lost 7 bases, and 13 bases lay in between. The CDR3 is 13 amino acids.

The chain employs TRBV5-1 and TRBJ2-7; 11 bases line up with TRBD1. Looked up from germline, CDR1 is SGHRS and CDR2 is YFSETQ. CDR3 length: 14 amino acids. V was pared by 4 bases and J by 2 bases, with 2 bases of the junction left unmatched. DNA for the CDR3: TGCGCCAGCAGCCGGGGACAGGGGGCCTACGAGCAGTACTTC. Protein: CASSRGQGAYEQYF.

The rearrangement joins TRBV19 to TRBJ1-5; no definite D call. This CDR3 has 15 amino acids. V lost 5 bases, J lost 4 bases, and 15 bases lay in between. CDR1 LNHDA and CDR2 SQIVND come from the germline V gene (reference sequence). Written as DNA, the CDR3 is TGTGCCAGTAGTCCTACCGGGGTTGGAAATCAGCCCCAGCATTTT. Translating it yields CASSPTGVGNQPQHF.

This clone was picked up a small number of times. The chain combines TRBV27 with TRBJ2-1, with D perhaps matching TRBD2 (5 bases). V was shortened by 2 bases and J by 3 bases, with 11 bases between the two germline ends. The germline V gene has CDR1 MNHEY and CDR2 SMNVEV (reference sequence). This CDR3 spans 15 amino acids. CDR3 nucleotide sequence: TGTGCCAGCAGTTTAGAGGGCGGGCGCTACAATGAGCAGTTCTTC. This gives the protein CASSLEGGRYNEQFF.

This clone showed up just once. The chain uses TRBV4-1 and TRBJ1-1, with D unclear. CDR3 length: 13 residues. Germline CDR1 MGHRA, CDR2 YSYEKL. With 0 bases removed from V and 8 bases from J, the gap between germline ends came to 10 bases. The DNA for the CDR3 is TGCGCCAGCAGCCAAGATCGGAGCCTCGAAGCTTTCTTT. Translating it yields CASSQDRSLEAFF.

The CDR3 region has the DNA TGTGCCAGCAGCTTGGGCCAGGGGGCCTACTACGAGCAGTACTTC. Protein product: CASSLGQGAYYEQYF. The chain uses TRBV5-5 and TRBJ2-7; 8 nucleotides align to TRBD1. The junction had 5 bases not matched to a gene; V was cut back by 0 bases and J by 3 bases. Germline V gene sequence: CDR1 SGHKS, CDR2 YYEKEE (reference sequence). The CDR3 spans 15 residues.

The genes are TRBV5-1 and TRBJ2-1; a possible D gene is TRBD1 (7 bases). V was pared by 5 bases and J by 7 bases, with 22 bases between. The CDR3 covers 16 residues. The germline CDR1 and CDR2 sequences are SGHRS and YFSETQ. This CDR3 reads CASRIRTGGRGNEQFF. CDR3 coding DNA: TGCGCCAGCAGGATCAGGACCGGGGGCAGGGGGAATGAGCAGTTCTTC.

The V call is TRBV7-6, the J call TRBJ2-7; TRBD2 matches 9 bases. CDR3 length: 16 residues. Germline CDR1 SGHVS, CDR2 FNYEAQ. V trimming: 4 bases; J trimming: 5 bases; junction bases outside the gene matches: 12. This chain's CDR3 is CASSSLAGVLRDEQYF. Here the CDR3 DNA reads TGTGCCAGCAGCTCTTTAGCGGGAGTTTTGAGGGACGAGCAGTACTTC.

This rearrangement joins TRBV18 to TRBJ1-5; D is unclear. The CDR3 is made up of 15 amino acids. The germline gives CDR1 KGHSH, CDR2 LQKENI. Deletions cut 6 bases from V and 5 bases from J, with 17 bases between. CDR3 in DNA: TGTGCCAGCTCGCCAGAGGTTGTTAGTCATCAGCCCCAGCATTTT. This encodes CASSPEVVSHQPQHF.

The chain carries TRBV28 and TRBJ2-5; possible D gene TRBD2, 6 bases. The ends were cut back, 3 bases at V and 4 bases at J, with 15 bases in the middle. The CDR3 has 15 amino acids. Germline V gene sequence: CDR1 MDHEN, CDR2 SYDVKM. The CDR3 DNA sequence: TGTGCCAGCAGTTTGGGGACTGCGCACCCAGAGACCCAGTACTTC. As protein: CASSLGTAHPETQYF.

The chain combines TRBV29-1 with TRBJ2-7; 9 positions agree with TRBD1. The V gene's germline CDR1 is SQVTM and CDR2 ANQGSEA. The length of the CDR3 is 13 residues. Trimming cost V 7 bases and J 1 base; bases outside gene matches: 5. The chain's CDR3 is CSGTGGPSYEQYF. The CDR3 nucleotides read TGCAGCGGAACAGGGGGCCCGTCCTACGAGCAGTACTTC.

The rearrangement uses TRBV28 and TRBJ2-7; D might be TRBD2 (5 bases). The germline CDR1 and CDR2 sequences are MDHEN and SYDVKM. The CDR3 extends over 12 amino acids. Trimming removed 5 bases from V and 4 bases from J, with 9 bases in between. CDR3 nucleotides: TGTGCCAGCAGTGAAGGACTGTACGAGCAGTACTTC. It encodes CASSEGLYEQYF.

The V and J genes are TRBV11-3 and TRBJ2-7, with D possibly matching TRBD2 (5 bases). V lost 2 bases and J lost 2, with 13 bases in between. Germline V CDR1 and CDR2: SGHNT, YENEEA. The CDR3 sequence is 15 residues long. CDR3 nucleotide sequence: TGTGCCAGCAGCTTAATTAGCGAAGGCACCTACGAGCAGTACTTC. Translation gives CASSLISEGTYEQYF. Drawing the rest from reference TRBV11-3 and TRBJ2-7, the complete variable domain is EAGVVQSPRYKIIEKKQPVAFWCNPISGHNTLYWYLQNLGQGPELLIRYENEEAVDDSQLPKDRFSAERLKGVDSTLKIQPAELGDSAVYLCASSLISEGTYEQYFGPGTRLTVT.

The count of this clone is one. CDR3 bases: TGTGCCGGCAGACAGGGCAATTCACCCCTCCACTTT. Protein: CAGRQGNSPLHF. This sequence joins TRBV30 and TRBJ1-6, with 7 bases matching TRBD1. Trimming removed 8 bases from V and 7 bases from J; junction bases left unmatched: 5. This CDR3 is 12 amino acids long. In germline, CDR1 is GTSNPN, CDR2 SVGIG (reference sequence).

The rearrangement joins TRBV7-3 to TRBJ2-3; D might be TRBD1 (6 bases). The ends were cut back, 1 base at V and 2 bases at J, with 16 bases in the middle. This CDR3 region has 17 residues. From germline, CDR1 is SGHTA and CDR2 FQGTGA. CDR3: CASSLKGSGHLTDTQYF. CDR3 in DNA: TGTGCCAGCAGCTTAAAGGGCTCGGGACACCTCACAGATACGCAGTATTTT.

The chain joins TRBV6-5 to TRBJ1-2; 8 nucleotides align to TRBD1. V was clipped by 5 bases and J by 3 bases; unmatched bases: 2. Germline V gene sequence: CDR1 MNHEY, CDR2 SVGAGI. The CDR3 loop spans 13 amino acids. CDR3 coding DNA: TGTGCCAGCAGTATGGGACAGGACTATGGCTACACCTTC. Protein sequence: CASSMGQDYGYTF.

CDR3 DNA sequence: TGTGCCATCAGAGAGGGACTAGCGGGAGATACGCAGTATTTT. Amino acid sequence: CAIREGLAGDTQYF. The V call is TRBV10-3, the J call TRBJ2-3; 12 nucleotides line up with TRBD2. The germline gives CDR1 ENHRY, CDR2 SYGVKD. Trimming cost V 6 bases and J 5 bases; bases outside gene matches: 3. CDR3 length equals 14 residues.

CDR3 in DNA: TGTGCCAGCAGTAGCGGGGGTAATGAAAAACTGTTTTTT. It yields the protein CASSSGGNEKLFF. This sequence joins TRBV12-3 or TRBV12-4 and TRBJ1-4; tentatively, D is TRBD1 (5 bases). Trimming removed 5 bases from V and 4 bases from J, with 8 bases in between. CDR3 size: 13 residues.

The chain uses TRBV7-6 and TRBJ2-3; 8 bases agree with TRBD2. Germline V CDR1 and CDR2: SGHVS, FNYEAQ. This CDR3 comprises 16 residues. The V segment lost 5 bases and the J segment 2 bases; nucleotides outside the gene matches: 9. CDR3 in amino acids: CASSRDSGILTDTQYF. The CDR3 bases are TGTGCCAGCAGCCGGGATAGCGGGATACTCACAGATACGCAGTATTTT.

In DNA, the CDR3 is TGCGCCAGCAGCTTGGCCGCGGACAGCATCTACGAGCAGTACTTC. It encodes CASSLAADSIYEQYF. The V and J genes are TRBV5-1 and TRBJ2-7, with D tentatively TRBD1 (6 bases). Germline V gives CDR1 SGHRS, CDR2 YFSETQ. V gave up 0 bases and J gave up 3 bases, with 13 bases separating them. The CDR3 totals 15 residues.

The rearrangement uses TRBV7-3 and TRBJ1-1; D is unclear. V gave up 0 bases and J gave up 11 bases, with 13 bases separating them. The CDR3 has 13 residues. Germline V gene sequence: CDR1 SGHTA, CDR2 FQGTGA. The CDR3 here is CASSLTPGGDAFF. DNA of the CDR3: TGTGCCAGCAGCTTAACCCCAGGAGGAGACGCTTTCTTT.

The chain is built from TRBV19 and TRBJ2-1; D call uncertain. V shed 0 bases and J shed 3 bases, with 9 bases lying between them. Germline V gene sequence: CDR1 LNHDA, CDR2 SQIVND (reference sequence). This CDR3 contains 15 residues. CDR3 region: CASSIDLLSYNEQFF. CDR3 coding DNA: TGTGCCAGTAGTATAGATCTATTGAGCTACAATGAGCAGTTCTTC.

Only a few counts were recorded for this clone. The chain combines TRBV5-4 with TRBJ1-5, with D possibly being TRBD1 (5 bases). Between the trimmed V and J ends, which lost 1 base and 5 bases, there was a span of 10 bases. Germline V CDR1 and CDR2: SGHNT, YYREEE (reference sequence). The CDR3 totals 14 residues. CDR3 sequence reads: CASSLSGAHQPQHF. In DNA, the CDR3 is TGTGCCAGCAGCTTGAGCGGGGCGCATCAGCCCCAGCATTTT.

Here the CDR3 reads CASSLEAEGTEAFF. CDR3 coding DNA: TGCGCCAGCAGCTTGGAGGCAGAGGGCACTGAAGCTTTCTTT. The V call is TRBV5-1, the J call TRBJ1-1; no clear D. This CDR3 has 14 residues. The V end lost 0 bases, the J end lost 4 bases, and 10 bases lay between the germline ends. In germline, CDR1 is SGHRS, CDR2 YFSETQ.

The count of this clone is one. The chain is built from TRBV14 and TRBJ1-1; 8 positions match TRBD1. Germline V gives CDR1 SGHDN, CDR2 FVKESK. This CDR3 spans 15 amino acids. The trim removed 4 bases at V and 1 base at J, leaving 5 bases unmatched. CDR3 in DNA: TGTGCCAGCAGCCCATACGGGACAGGGAACACTGAAGCTTTCTTT. Its protein product is CASSPYGTGNTEAFF.

The chain recombines TRBV18 with TRBJ1-2; 12 nucleotides align to TRBD1. Germline V gives CDR1 KGHSH, CDR2 LQKENI. The CDR3 contains 17 residues. V dropped 1 base and J dropped 4; count of bases not matched to a gene: 7. The CDR3 loop is CASSPLPGQGATYGYTF. As DNA, the CDR3 is TGTGCCAGCTCACCACTGCCGGGACAGGGGGCGACCTATGGCTACACCTTC.

The CDR3 region is CASSPSPAGGHGYTF. The DNA for the CDR3 is TGTGCCAGCAGTCCTTCCCCCGCAGGGGGCCATGGCTACACCTTC. This sequence joins TRBV7-9 and TRBJ1-2, with 8 bases lining up with TRBD1. The CDR3 contains 15 residues. The ends lost 6 bases at V and 6 bases at J; junction bases unmatched: 12. The V gene's germline CDR1 is SEHNR and CDR2 FQNEAQ (reference sequence).